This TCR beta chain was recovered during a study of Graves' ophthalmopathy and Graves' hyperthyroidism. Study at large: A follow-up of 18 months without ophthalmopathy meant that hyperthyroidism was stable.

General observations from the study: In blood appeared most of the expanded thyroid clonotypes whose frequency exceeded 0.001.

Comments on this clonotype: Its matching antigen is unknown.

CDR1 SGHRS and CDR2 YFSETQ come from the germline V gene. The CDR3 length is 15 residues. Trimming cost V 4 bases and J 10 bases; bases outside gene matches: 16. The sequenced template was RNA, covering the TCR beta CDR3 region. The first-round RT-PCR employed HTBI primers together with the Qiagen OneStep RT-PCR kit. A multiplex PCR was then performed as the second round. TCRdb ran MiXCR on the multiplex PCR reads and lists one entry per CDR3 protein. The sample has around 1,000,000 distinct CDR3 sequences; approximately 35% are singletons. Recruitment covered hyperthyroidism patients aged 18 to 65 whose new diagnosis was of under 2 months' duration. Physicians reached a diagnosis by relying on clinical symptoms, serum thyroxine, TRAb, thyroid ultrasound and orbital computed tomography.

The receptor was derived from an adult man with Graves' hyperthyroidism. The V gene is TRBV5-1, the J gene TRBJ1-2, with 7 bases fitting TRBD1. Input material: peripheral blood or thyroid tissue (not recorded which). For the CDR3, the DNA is TGCGCCAGCAGCGGAGGCGGGGCGACAGGGCATGACTACACCTTC. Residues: CASSGGGATGHDYTF.